The source of this TCR beta chain is a study of OX40 agonist ivuxolimab in advanced cancers. Germline CDR1 MDHEN, CDR2 SYDVKM. The J segment lost 4 bases and the V segment lost 6 bases, leaving 5 bases of the junction unmatched. This CDR3 comprises 14 residues. Note on this clone: Its antigen is still unknown.

TCRdb keeps only in-frame clones here, not all; method: immunoSEQ multiplex PCR. This repertoire shows about 95,000 clones, roughly 90% found once; its top ten account for around 2.7%. Regarding the study as a whole: Within 6 weeks, CD4+ and CD8+ blood T cells expanded clonally at 0.1 to 3.0 mg/kg. Researchers did not determine the expanded peripheral T cells' antigen specificity.

The specimen comprised CD4+ or CD8+ T cells sorted from blood, sampled in a trial of the OX40 agonist ivuxolimab. The source of this sequence is an adult with an advanced solid tumor such as melanoma, head and neck, liver or kidney cancer. This chain joins TRBV28 and TRBJ2-7, with 11 bases identical to TRBD1. The CDR3 nucleotides are TGTGCCAGCAGGCGGACAGGGGGCCGGTACGAGCAGTACTTC. This codes for CASRRTGGRYEQYF.